This is a list of T cell receptor beta chains from one sample in a study of T-cell reconstitution after alpha-beta-depleted transplantation in children. TCRdb re-derived calls from the PCR reads in MiXCR, one entry per CDR3 protein. The sample yields about 830,000 distinct CDR3 sequences, approximately 15% seen once. The sample consisted of PBMCs, mostly from graft donor cells, taken 360 days after TCRalphabeta/CD19-depleted stem cell transplant. All receptors derive from a male patient aged 5 to 17 who had a stem cell transplant for acute lymphoblastic leukemia, so the T cells may come from the graft donor. Each CDR3 is given with its conserved first and last residue. Fields, in order: D gene, V gene, J gene, clone size, CDR3 DNA, CDR3 protein. A D gene is named only where the DNA matches it firmly. Size tells how often a clone was seen (once, few, many) or the class of an expanded clone, and some rows leave it out.

-	TRBV6-6	TRBJ2-1	few	TGTGCCAGCACGCGACTCGTCAATGAGCAGTTCTTC	CASTRLVNEQFF
-	TRBV12-3/TRBV12-4	TRBJ1-5	few	TGTGCCAGCACCATGCAGGGGACTCACAATCAGCCCCAGCATTTT	CASTMQGTHNQPQHF
-	TRBV29-1	TRBJ1-5	few	TGCAGCGCCCTGGTCCAGGCCAATCAGCCCCAGCATTTT	CSALVQANQPQHF
TRBD1	TRBV3-1	TRBJ1-5	few	TGTGCCAGCAGCCAAGGGGGGACAGGGTATAGCAATCAGCCCCAGCATTTT	CASSQGGTGYSNQPQHF
-	TRBV5-1	TRBJ2-3	few	TGCGCCAGCAGCTTGGATGGCTGGCGGAGCACAGATACGCAGTATTTT	CASSLDGWRSTDTQYF
-	TRBV29-1	TRBJ2-5	few	TGCAGCGTTGAAGATCTTCCGGCTTTGACCCAGTACTTC	CSVEDLPALTQYF
-	TRBV5-1	TRBJ2-1	few	TGCGCCAGCAGCTATGGGGGACACGCTAACAATGAGCAGTTCTTC	CASSYGGHANNEQFF
TRBD1	TRBV12-3/TRBV12-4	TRBJ1-5	-	TGTGCCAGCAGTCCATACTATATGACAGGGGGCAATCAGCCCCAGCATTTT	CASSPYYMTGGNQPQHF
TRBD2	TRBV20-1	TRBJ2-3	-	TGCAGTGCTATCAGTAGAGCGGGAGAGGAGCTTTTACATACGCAGTATTTT	CSAISRAGEELLHTQYF
-	TRBV7-2	TRBJ1-3	many	TGTGCCAGCAGCCCGAGGCGGGCAAGGGACACCATATATTTT	CASSPRRARDTIYF
TRBD1	TRBV27	TRBJ1-2	-	TGTGCCAGCCGTATTCTCCAGGGGGCGGGCGGCTATGGCTACACCTTC	CASRILQGAGGYGYTF
TRBD1	TRBV7-2	TRBJ2-7	-	TGTGCCAGCAGCTTAGCGCCGTGGGACAGATTGTACGAGCAGTACTTC	CASSLAPWDRLYEQYF
-	TRBV12-3/TRBV12-4	TRBJ2-7	few	TGTGCCAGCAGCTCTGCCAGGTACGAGCAGTACTTC	CASSSARYEQYF
TRBD2	TRBV29-1	TRBJ2-5	-	TGCAGCTTGGTGGGACTAAAAGCGGGAGGAGAGACCCAGTACTTC	CSLVGLKAGGETQYF
-	TRBV5-1	TRBJ2-7	-	TGCGCCAGCAGCTTTGGGGCAGGGGAGGTCTACGAGCAGTACTTC	CASSFGAGEVYEQYF
-	TRBV6-1	TRBJ2-1	few	TGTGCCAGCAGTGAAGGGGCCCCAAGGGGGTTCTTC	CASSEGAPRGFF
TRBD2	TRBV5-1	TRBJ2-5	-	TGCGCCAGCAGCTTGAAGCTAGCGGGTGAGACCCAGTACTTC	CASSLKLAGETQYF
-	TRBV5-1	TRBJ2-7	-	TGCGCCAGCAGCTTGGCTCGGGAGACGTACTTC	CASSLARETYF
TRBD1	TRBV27	TRBJ2-7	-	TGTGCCAGCAGTTTACGGGGTGGGACAGGGTCCTACGAGCAGTACTTC	CASSLRGGTGSYEQYF
-	TRBV9	TRBJ1-5	few	TGTGCCAGCAGCGTCCATCAGCCCCAGCATTTT	CASSVHQPQHF
-	TRBV10-3	TRBJ2-3	many	TGTGCCATGACCGGGACCGCCACAAATACGCAGTATTTT	CAMTGTATNTQYF
-	TRBV4-1	TRBJ1-1	-	TGCGCCAGCCTTGGGGCGACAGTCATGAGGGGAACTGAAGCTTTCTTT	CASLGATVMRGTEAFF